These 20 T cell receptor beta chains were sequenced from one sample in a study of T cell responses to AZD1222 COVID-19 vaccine. Assay: immunoSEQ multiplex PCR; the TCRdb copy retains only in-frame clones and omits some. This table holds around 150,000 clones, around nine tenths found once. The source was peripheral blood, collected on day 0 of AZD1222 vaccination. Every receptor here comes from an adult in good health.

The V call is TRBV9, the J call TRBJ1-4; D gene unclear. The CDR3 covers 13 residues. Germline V gene sequence: CDR1 SGDLS, CDR2 YYNGEE. V shed 4 bases and J shed 4 bases, with 8 bases lying between them. Here the CDR3 reads CASSQTGNEKLFF. CDR3 sequence (DNA): TGTGCCAGCAGCCAGACGGGTAATGAAAAACTGTTTTTT.

The CDR3 DNA sequence: TGCGCCAGCAGGTCAAGAGGTCAGGGATCGAACACTGAAGCTTTCTTT. It specifies CASRSRGQGSNTEAFF. The rearrangement joins TRBV5-1 to TRBJ1-1; the D gene is possibly TRBD1 (5 bases). The CDR3 is 16 amino acids. Trimming removed 5 bases at V and 1 base at J, with 18 bases between. Per the germline V gene, CDR1 is SGHRS and CDR2 is YFSETQ. Together with reference TRBV5-1 and TRBJ1-1, the CDR3 gives the full variable domain: KAGVTQTPRYLIKTRGQQVTLSCSPISGHRSVSWYQQTPGQGLQFLFEYFSETQRNKGNFPGRFSGRQFSNSRSEMNVSTLELGDSALYLCASRSRGQGSNTEAFFGQGTRLTVV.

This clone was observed a few times. This chain uses TRBV14 with TRBJ2-5; tentative D call: TRBD2 (5 bases). The CDR3 is 13 residues long. CDR1 is SGHDN, CDR2 FVKESK, per germline. Trimming cost V 4 bases and J 0 bases, with 6 bases left between them. CDR3 protein: CASSRRYQETQYF. CDR3 nucleotides: TGTGCCAGCAGCCGGAGGTACCAAGAGACCCAGTACTTC.

This chain connects TRBV5-6 to TRBJ1-5; TRBD1 matches at 7 bases. Losses at the gene ends were 3 bases for V and 6 bases for J; bases not matched to a gene: 6. This CDR3 comprises 14 residues. Germline V gives CDR1 SGHDT, CDR2 YYEEEE. This CDR3 is CASSSGQVAQPQHF. For the CDR3, the DNA is TGTGCCAGCAGCTCCGGACAGGTAGCTCAGCCCCAGCATTTT.

The chain combines TRBV12-3 or TRBV12-4 with TRBJ2-7; D unclear. CDR3 length: 12 amino acids. Trimming removed 6 bases at V and 4 bases at J, with 10 bases between. The chain's CDR3 is CASRGSRYEQYF. CDR3 in DNA: TGTGCCAGCAGAGGAAGCAGGTACGAGCAGTACTTC.

The CDR3 loop is CASSSRQGSHTEAFF. CDR3 DNA sequence: TGTGCCAGCTCATCCCGACAGGGGTCCCACACTGAAGCTTTCTTT. The V and J genes are TRBV18 and TRBJ1-1; TRBD1 matches at 8 bases. Germline lookup yields CDR1 KGHSH and CDR2 LQKENI. The CDR3 contains 15 residues. V shed 5 bases and J 3 bases; nucleotides not matched to a gene: 8.

As to this clone: This could be a read error, since a much larger clone is one nucleotide away. V usage is TRBV14 and J usage is TRBJ1-5, with D possibly matching TRBD1 (5 bases). Germline V gene lookup returns CDR1 SGHDN and CDR2 FVKESK. The CDR3 consists of 13 residues. Deletions cut 3 bases from V and 2 bases from J, with 5 bases between. The CDR3: CASSQGGNQPQHF. The DNA of the CDR3 is TGTGCCAGCAGCCAGGGGGGCAATCAGCCCCAGCATTTT.

The chain combines TRBV29-1 with TRBJ2-2, with 12 bases aligning to TRBD1. The CDR3 sequence is 15 residues long. Germline trimming cut 6 bases from V and 5 bases from J; bases unmatched to any gene: 7. In germline, CDR1 is SQVTM, CDR2 ANQGSEA. CDR3 nucleotides: TGCAGCGTGAGGGGACAGGGGGCAGGGACCGGGGAGCTGTTTTTT. Translating it yields CSVRGQGAGTGELFF.

This sequence joins TRBV18 and TRBJ1-4; the D is unclear. This CDR3 is 16 amino acids long. The germline V gene has CDR1 KGHSH and CDR2 LQKENI. Trimming shortened V by 3 bases and J by 5 bases, and 16 bases separated the two germline ends. The CDR3 DNA is TGTGCCAGCTCACCCCAGGAGGGCAGCCAAAATGAAAAACTGTTTTTT. This translates into CASSPQEGSQNEKLFF.

Concerning this clone: Sequence at one end of the junction differs from germline and may be a read error. The chain uses TRBV7-2 and TRBJ1-1; no clear D. Looked up from germline, CDR1 is SGHTA and CDR2 is FQGNSA. The CDR3 loop spans 11 amino acids. This chain's CDR3 is CASSVNIEAFF. The CDR3 DNA follows: TGTGCCAGCAGCGTAAACATTGAAGCTTTCTTT.

This chain connects TRBV28 to TRBJ2-7; D remains unclear. The germline V gene has CDR1 MDHEN and CDR2 SYDVKM. The V gene lost 6 bases and the J gene lost 0 bases, with 15 bases spanning the gap. The length of the CDR3 is 15 residues. CDR3 residues: CASRRSRSPSYEQYF. The CDR3 DNA reads as TGTGCCAGCAGACGCAGCCGGTCACCCTCCTACGAGCAGTACTTC.

The V call is TRBV7-9, the J call TRBJ1-3; 8 bases map to TRBD1. The J segment lost 2 bases and the V segment lost 5 bases, leaving 8 bases of the junction unmatched. The CDR3 sequence is 16 residues long. Germline CDR1 and CDR2: SEHNR and FQNEAQ (reference sequence). CDR3 nucleotides: TGTGCCAGCAGCCCTCCAGGGGGCGTAGCTGGAAACACCATATATTTT. It is translated as CASSPPGGVAGNTIYF.

This chain connects TRBV6-6 to TRBJ2-5, with D possibly being TRBD1 (6 bases). Germline CDR1 reads MNHNY; CDR2 reads SVGAGI (reference sequence). This CDR3 spans 15 amino acids. V dropped 8 bases and J dropped 4 bases, with 20 bases sitting between them. The DNA of the CDR3 is TGTGCCAGCCAGGGGTTAAATGTCGGTGGAGAGACCCAGTACTTC. It codes for CASQGLNVGGETQYF.

CDR3: CASSYSGTVNTEAFF. The CDR3 coding sequence is TGTGCCAGCAGTTATTCTGGGACGGTGAACACTGAAGCTTTCTTT. The chain recombines TRBV6-2 or TRBV6-3 with TRBJ1-1, with a possible D match to TRBD1 (5 bases). CDR3 length: 15 residues. V lost 3 bases to trimming and J lost 0 bases, with 11 bases between them. The germline V gene has CDR1 MNHEY and CDR2 SVGEGT.

This chain connects TRBV5-4 to TRBJ2-4; 14 bases are shared with TRBD2. Germline-derived CDR1 and CDR2 are SGHNT and YYREEE (reference sequence). The CDR3 sequence is 18 residues long. Germline trimming cut 4 bases from V and 0 bases from J; bases unmatched to any gene: 6. DNA for the CDR3: TGTGCCAGCAGCCCGGGACTAGCGGGAGACTTAGCCAAAAACATTCAGTACTTC. As protein: CASSPGLAGDLAKNIQYF.

DNA of the CDR3: TGTGCCAGCAGCTTAGAGCTAGCGGCTAATGAGCAGTTCTTC. This sequence encodes CASSLELAANEQFF. The gene calls are TRBV11-1 and TRBJ2-1; 7 bases match TRBD2. V lost 1 base and J lost 7; bases outside the gene matches: 4. The CDR3 is 14 residues long. Germline V lookup: CDR1 SGHAT, CDR2 FQDESV (reference sequence).

The J gene is TRBJ2-7, the V gene TRBV4-1, with TRBD1 matching over 8 bases. J gave up 5 bases and V 4 bases, and 7 bases lay outside the gene matches. The length of the CDR3 is 14 residues. Looked up from germline, CDR1 is MGHRA and CDR2 is YSYEKL. In DNA, the CDR3 is TGCGCCAGCAGCCCTAGACAGGGGCGCGACGAGCAGTACTTC. Its translation: CASSPRQGRDEQYF.

The gene calls are TRBV7-9 and TRBJ1-2; D is uncertain. V gave up 5 bases and J gave up 2 bases, with 6 bases separating them. This CDR3 spans 12 amino acids. Germline-derived CDR1 and CDR2 are SEHNR and FQNEAQ (reference sequence). CDR3 protein: CASSNDNYGYTF. The CDR3 nucleotides are TGTGCCAGCAGCAACGACAACTATGGCTACACCTTC.

This clone was counted a single time. The chain combines TRBV27 with TRBJ2-1; TRBD2 might be the D (6 bases). This CDR3 region has 14 residues. Trimming removed 10 bases from V and 3 bases from J, with 16 bases in between. Germline-derived CDR1 and CDR2 are MNHEY and SMNVEV (reference sequence). In nucleotides, the CDR3 is TGTGCCACCAGGCTCTGGGGGGACTACAATGAGCAGTTCTTC. Its protein product is CATRLWGDYNEQFF.

In its sample, this clone was seen once. The gene calls are TRBV2 and TRBJ2-1; TRBD2 agrees at 11 bases. Germline V lookup: CDR1 SNHLY, CDR2 FYNNEI. J lost 3 bases, V lost 6 bases, and 7 bases had no gene match. The CDR3 contains 16 residues. The CDR3 loop is CASRVSGGAGYNEQFF. CDR3 bases: TGTGCCAGCAGAGTTAGCGGGGGGGCTGGCTACAATGAGCAGTTCTTC. The full variable domain, completed using reference TRBV2 and TRBJ2-1, is EPEVTQTPSHQVTQMGQEVILRCVPISNHLYFYWYRQILGQKVEFLVSFYNNEISEKSEIFDDQFSVERPDGSNFTLKIRSTKLEDSAMYFCASRVSGGAGYNEQFFGPGTRLTVL.